This note documents a single TCR beta chain sequence. Its antigen is as yet unknown. Donors sampled were nominally healthy, though unrecorded immune exposures were likely. This sample is part of a study of cytomegalovirus exposure and HLA in healthy donors. CDR3 length: 15 residues. Looked up from germline, CDR1 is LNHDA and CDR2 is SQIVND (reference sequence). Trimming removed 2 bases at V and 0 bases at J, with 10 bases between. A multiplex PCR was run with 60 Vbeta primers and 13 Jbeta primers. TCRdb keeps only in-frame clones here, not all; method: immunoSEQ multiplex PCR. The sample shows over 100,000 clones, approximately 80% of them seen only once. Study-level points and caveats: Among TCR beta chains of equal frequency, HLA-associated ones were more clonally expanded in a later analysis. An assumption of roughly uniform sequencing depth across donors underlay the presence/absence analyses.

The receptor's source is a woman aged 18-30 years in good health and CMV-seropositive. Sequences were obtained from PBMCs. The rearrangement joins TRBV19 to TRBJ1-1; D is possibly TRBD1 (6 bases). This chain's CDR3 is CASSIRQVLNTEAFF. Written as DNA, the CDR3 is TGTGCCAGTAGTATACGACAGGTACTGAACACTGAAGCTTTCTTT.